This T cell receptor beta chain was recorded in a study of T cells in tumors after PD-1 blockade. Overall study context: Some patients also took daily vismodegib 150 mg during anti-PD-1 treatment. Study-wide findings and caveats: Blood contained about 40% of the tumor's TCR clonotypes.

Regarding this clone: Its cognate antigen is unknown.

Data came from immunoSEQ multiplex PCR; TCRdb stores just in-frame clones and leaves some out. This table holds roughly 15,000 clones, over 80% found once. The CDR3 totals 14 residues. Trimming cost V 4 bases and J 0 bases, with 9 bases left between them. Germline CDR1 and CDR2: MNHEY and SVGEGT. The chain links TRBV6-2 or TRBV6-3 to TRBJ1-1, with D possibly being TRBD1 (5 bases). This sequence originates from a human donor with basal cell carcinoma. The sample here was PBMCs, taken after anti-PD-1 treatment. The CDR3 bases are TGTGCCAGCAGTTGGGGACTTATGAACACTGAAGCTTTCTTT. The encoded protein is CASSWGLMNTEAFF.